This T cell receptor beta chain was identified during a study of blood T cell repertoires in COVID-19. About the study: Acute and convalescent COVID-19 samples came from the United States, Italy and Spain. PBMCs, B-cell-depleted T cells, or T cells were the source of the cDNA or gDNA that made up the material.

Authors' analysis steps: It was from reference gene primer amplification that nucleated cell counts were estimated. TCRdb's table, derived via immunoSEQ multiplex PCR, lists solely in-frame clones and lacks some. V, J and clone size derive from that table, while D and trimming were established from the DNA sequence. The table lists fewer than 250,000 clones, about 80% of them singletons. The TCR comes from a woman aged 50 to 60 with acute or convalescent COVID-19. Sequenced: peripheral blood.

CDR3 nucleotide sequence: TGTGCCAGCAGTTACTCCGCGGGGAATAATCAGCCCCAGCATTTT. Encoded protein: CASSYSAGNNQPQHF. The chain couples TRBV6-5 to TRBJ1-5; no definite D call. V gave up 0 bases and J gave up 4 bases, with 10 bases separating them. This CDR3 is 15 amino acids long. The germline V gene encodes CDR1 MNHEY and CDR2 SVGAGI.